What follows describes a single TCR beta chain. Its specific antigen is unknown. There are no base qualities to consult, and no much larger clone falls within one base. Libraries were made using PCR. Instrument on record: Illumina HiSeq 2500. To normalize quantification of the TCRbeta repertoire, the TCR libraries were built with molecular barcoding that relied on unique molecular identifiers. TCRdb handled the public reads itself, with Q25 trimming in fastp and clone calling in MiXCR, and kept productive beta chains. Each CDR3 protein gets just one entry, which takes the most common genes and DNA from the rows behind it. Within this sample are 17,000 or so distinct CDR3 sequences, with around 12% of them counted one time only. Over 55% of the sample is in the top ten clones. The sample's treatment or condition, from its label and the paper: allogeneic hematopoietic cell transplantation with graft depleted of TCRalphabeta T cells and CD19 B cells. The transplant recipients were children given TCRalphabeta/CD19-depleted allogeneic hematopoietic cell grafts.

This record comes from a study of T-cell reconstitution after alpha-beta-depleted transplantation in children (dated by TCRdb to 2016 to 2017). With respect to the entire study: The study quantitatively tracked T-cell immune reconstitution after TCRalphabeta/CD19-depleted allogeneic hematopoietic cell transplantation in children using TCR repertoire profiling.

The study at large found these results: The apparently early recovery of alphabetaT-cell counts about two months after transplant reportedly depended on only several hundred rapidly expanded clones that came from non-depleted graft cells. The high TCRbeta diversity at day 60 in some patients was ascribed to recipient T cells and intrathymic progenitors that had survived conditioning. Hyperexpanded clone frequencies declined over subsequent months; after one year, T-cell counts and TCRbeta diversity were mostly attributed to newly produced T cells.

This clonotype originated in a boy younger than two who had a stem cell transplant for Wiskott-Aldrich syndrome, so the T cells may come from the graft donor. The specimen comprised PBMCs, mostly from graft donor cells, sampled 180 days after TCRalphabeta/CD19-depleted stem cell transplant.

The bases are TGCAGTGCTGGAGGGACTAGCGGAGCATACGAGCAGTACTTC. Translated, it gives CSAGGTSGAYEQYF. The chain was built from TRBV20-1 and TRBJ2-7, with 11 bases aligning to TRBD2. From the cysteine up to the phenylalanine, the CDR3 has a length of 14 residues. Only CDR3 DNA remains: 42 bases, in frame from the first base. Sequences DFQATT (CDR1) and SNEGSKA (CDR2) are obtained from the germline V gene (reference sequence). At the junction V is shortened by 5 bases and J by 4 bases; bases outside the gene matches: 7.